Listed here is a single T cell receptor beta chain. Its target is unknown. Within the sample, other DNA sequences also encode this same CDR3. The sample comes from a study of shared clonotypes between healthy human individuals. Study-level results: The naive CD4 repertoires of several donors were compared, and approximately 4.5% of clonotypes were shared. When compared with the clonotypes that were shared by all four sorted-subset donors, the non-shared clonotypes turned out to have lower generation probabilities.

This was a deep-level run. This table comes from immunoSEQ multiplex PCR, and its TCRdb copy is limited to in-frame clones, with some not included. The sample lists some 1 million clones, around 74% occurring once. V was cut by 4 bases and J by 0 bases, with 11 bases left in between. The CDR3 length is 14 residues. Germline CDR1 is SGHRS and CDR2 is YFSETQ. The investigators split CD4+ cells into a CD45RA+ naive subset and a CD45RA-negative memory subset. V gene TRBV5-1 combines with J gene TRBJ2-7; either TRBD1 or TRBD2 may fit D (5 bases each). This TCR was recovered from a man between 18 and 29 years old in good health. The sequencing input was memory CD4+ T cells sorted from blood. Specified subset: CD45RA-negative fraction. CDR3 protein: CASSTGQSSYEQYF. The CDR3 bases are TGCGCCAGCAGCACGGGGCAGAGCTCCTACGAGCAGTACTTC.